The 7 T cell receptor beta chains below were found in one sample sequenced in a study of T-cell reconstitution after alpha-beta-depleted transplantation in children. For TCRbeta, the library was prepared with unique molecular identifiers. TCRdb recomputed calls from the PCR reads with MiXCR, one row per CDR3 protein. The sample gives 600,000 to 800,000 distinct CDR3 sequences, 10% to 15% of which show up once; roughly 0.84% is in the top ten. Here the sequenced sample was PBMCs, taken before TCRalphabeta/CD19-depleted stem cell transplant. The source is a girl aged 2 to 10 with congenital amegakaryocytic thrombocytopenia, due to receive a stem cell transplant.

The table lists this clonotype with many counts. The chain recombines TRBV29-1 with TRBJ2-7; no reliable D call. V was clipped by 6 bases and J by 3 bases, with 12 bases between them. The germline CDR1 and CDR2 sequences are SQVTM and ANQGSEA. CDR3 length: 12 amino acids. The CDR3 sequence is CSVPGPNYEQYF. Here the CDR3 DNA reads TGCAGCGTCCCCGGACCGAACTACGAGCAGTACTTC.

This clonotype was found a few times. This sequence joins TRBV5-1 and TRBJ1-1; the match to TRBD1 covers 7 bases. The trim removed 6 bases at V and 0 bases at J, leaving 11 bases unmatched. Germline CDR1 SGHRS, CDR2 YFSETQ. This CDR3 has 16 amino acids. CDR3 coding DNA: TGCGCCAGCAAACGGGAAGGGGGCGGGGTGAACACTGAAGCTTTCTTT. Translation: CASKREGGGVNTEAFF.

The V call is TRBV7-9, the J call TRBJ2-1; 8 bases line up with TRBD2. After removal of 8 bases from V and 5 bases from J, the junction contained 11 bases not matched to a gene. Per the germline V gene, CDR1 is SEHNR and CDR2 is FQNEAQ (reference sequence). The CDR3 totals 15 residues. The DNA for the CDR3 is TGTGCCAGCGTCCGGGCGGGAGGATCCGACAATGAGCAGTTCTTC. Its protein is CASVRAGGSDNEQFF.

The chain uses TRBV10-2 and TRBJ2-1, with TRBD2 as a possible D gene (5 bases). There are 12 residues in the CDR3. Per the germline V gene, CDR1 is WSHSY and CDR2 is SAAADI. V was shortened by 0 bases and J by 9 bases, with 6 bases between the two germline ends. The CDR3 reads CASSESGSEQFF. The CDR3 bases are TGCGCCAGCAGTGAGTCGGGGAGTGAGCAGTTCTTC.

This clonotype was detected many times. V gene TRBV29-1 combines with J gene TRBJ1-2; D uncertain. This CDR3 has 8 amino acids. The V gene's germline CDR1 is SQVTM and CDR2 ANQGSEA. Trimming removed 6 bases at V and 8 bases at J, with 4 bases between. CDR3 coding DNA: TGCAGCGTCGACGGCTACACCTTC. It specifies CSVDGYTF.

This clonotype has more than one count but fewer than ten. This chain connects TRBV10-3 to TRBJ2-1, with D unresolved. Trimming cost V 4 bases and J 10 bases, with 8 bases left between them. CDR3 length: 11 residues. CDR1 and CDR2 from the germline V gene are ENHRY and SYGVKD. The CDR3 loop reads CAISVKQEQFF. CDR3 nucleotide sequence: TGTGCCATCAGTGTGAAACAAGAGCAGTTCTTC.

This clonotype was seen more than once but under ten times. The chain employs TRBV5-1 and TRBJ2-7, with TRBD2 identical over 9 bases. The CDR3 is 14 amino acids. Germline V gene data show CDR1 as SGHRS and CDR2 as YFSETQ. With V trimmed by 4 bases and J by 3 bases, 5 bases remained unmatched. The CDR3, as DNA: TGCGCCAGCAGCCCAGATAGCGGGAGCTACGAGCAGTACTTC. Its protein is CASSPDSGSYEQYF. The full variable domain, in which reference TRBV5-1 and TRBJ2-7 provide the parts outside the CDR3, is KAGVTQTPRYLIKTRGQQVTLSCSPISGHRSVSWYQQTPGQGLQFLFEYFSETQRNKGNFPGRFSGRQFSNSRSEMNVSTLELGDSALYLCASSPDSGSYEQYFGPGTRLTVT.